Below are 10 T cell receptor beta chains sequenced from a single sample in a study of T cell repertoires in ileal Crohn's disease. Time point specified: inflamed ileum from the surgical specimen. Sequencing used immunoSEQ multiplex PCR; TCRdb keeps in-frame clones, though not all of them. The sample gives several thousand clones, 85% of which show up once; approximately 11% is in the top ten. The sequenced sample consisted of ileal tissue. These receptors were taken from an adult with Crohn's disease.

This sequence joins TRBV12-5 and TRBJ2-7; 7 bases are shared with TRBD2. Germline V gene sequence: CDR1 LGHNT, CDR2 FRNRAP. This CDR3 contains 13 residues. The ends lost 5 bases at V and 4 bases at J; junction bases unmatched: 5. CDR3 in DNA: TGTGCTAGTGGTCCTCCGGGGGGTTACGAGCAGTACTTC. Protein product: CASGPPGGYEQYF.

The chain joins TRBV11-3 to TRBJ2-7; tentatively, D is TRBD1 (7 bases). Germline V gene sequence: CDR1 SGHNT, CDR2 YENEEA. Trimming shortened V by 5 bases and J by 5 bases, and 13 bases separated the two germline ends. The length of the CDR3 is 13 residues. The CDR3 sequence is CASSPRRGDEQYF. The CDR3 DNA is TGTGCCAGCAGCCCCCGCAGGGGGGACGAGCAGTACTTC.

This rearrangement joins TRBV7-9 to TRBJ1-2, with D perhaps matching TRBD1 (5 bases). There are 14 residues in the CDR3. V lost 2 bases and J lost 4, with 11 bases in between. Per the germline V gene, CDR1 is SEHNR and CDR2 is FQNEAQ (reference sequence). CDR3 nucleotides: TGTGCCAGCAGCTTACAGGGTATCGGCTATGGCTACACCTTC. The encoded protein is CASSLQGIGYGYTF.

The chain combines TRBV5-6 with TRBJ1-2, with a possible D match to TRBD1 (6 bases). The germline V gene has CDR1 SGHDT and CDR2 YYEEEE. This CDR3 has 15 residues. Trimming shortened V by 4 bases and J by 0 bases, and 13 bases separated the two germline ends. DNA for the CDR3: TGTGCCAGCAGCCCCTGGGGGACATCTAACTATGGCTACACCTTC. It is translated as CASSPWGTSNYGYTF. Full variable domain (remainder filled in from reference TRBV5-6 and TRBJ1-2): DAGVTQSPTHLIKTRGQQVTLRCSPKSGHDTVSWYQQALGQGPQFIFQYYEEEERQRGNFPDRFSGHQFPNYSSELNVNALLLGDSALYLCASSPWGTSNYGYTFGSGTRLTVV.

The chain carries TRBV7-8 and TRBJ2-7; possible D gene TRBD1, 6 bases. The V gene lost 3 bases and the J gene lost 5 bases, with 8 bases spanning the gap. The CDR3 loop spans 12 amino acids. Germline V gene data show CDR1 as SGHVS and CDR2 as FQNEAQ. CDR3 in DNA: TGTGCCAGCAGCTTTACAGGGAACGAGCAGTACTTC. Translation: CASSFTGNEQYF.

This clone was observed once. Other DNA sequences from this sample encode an identical CDR3 as well. CDR3 sequence reads: CASSSSRDRNQPQHF. For the CDR3, the DNA is TGTGCCAGCAGTTCAAGCAGGGACAGAAATCAGCCCCAGCATTTT. V and J are TRBV28 and TRBJ1-5, with TRBD1 identical over 7 bases. The J segment lost 4 bases and the V segment lost 4 bases, leaving 7 bases of the junction unmatched. The CDR3 has 15 residues. Germline lookup yields CDR1 MDHEN and CDR2 SYDVKM.

V is TRBV5-8 and J is TRBJ1-4; maybe TRBD1 (6 bases). The CDR3 contains 14 residues. V shed 1 base and J shed 5 bases, with 9 bases lying between them. CDR1 is SGHTS and CDR2 is YDEGEE in the germline V gene. The CDR3 sequence is CASSLLGHNEKLFF. DNA for the CDR3: TGTGCCAGCAGCTTGCTGGGACACAATGAAAAACTGTTTTTT.

The J gene is TRBJ1-5, the V gene TRBV19; tentative D call: TRBD1 (5 bases). CDR3 size: 16 residues. The germline gives CDR1 LNHDA, CDR2 SQIVND (reference sequence). V was clipped by 3 bases and J by 4 bases, with 16 bases between them. The CDR3 DNA follows: TGTGCCAGTAGTATTACCGCGGGGGACGGGAATCAGCCCCAGCATTTT. The encoded protein is CASSITAGDGNQPQHF. Complete variable domain (other parts from reference TRBV19 and TRBJ1-5): DGGITQSPKYLFRKEGQNVTLSCEQNLNHDAMYWYRQDPGQGLRLIYYSQIVNDFQKGDIAEGYSVSREKKESFPLTVTSAQKNPTAFYLCASSITAGDGNQPQHFGDGTRLSIL.

This clone was picked up a small number of times. The rearrangement joins TRBV27 to TRBJ2-7; D uncertain. Germline CDR1 and CDR2: MNHEY and SMNVEV (reference sequence). This CDR3 is 14 amino acids long. V was pared by 5 bases and J by 6 bases, with 17 bases between. The CDR3 DNA reads TGTGCCAGCAGTCTTCGTTCTTCCCTCGGCGAGCAGTACTTC. This translates into CASSLRSSLGEQYF.

This chain uses TRBV18 with TRBJ2-5; perhaps TRBD2 as D (6 bases). The CDR3 has 15 residues. Per germline, CDR1 KGHSH and CDR2 LQKENI. V lost 2 bases to trimming and J lost 2 bases, with 12 bases between them. CDR3 protein: CASSPLAAFQETQYF. The CDR3, as DNA: TGTGCCAGCTCACCATTAGCGGCTTTTCAAGAGACCCAGTACTTC.